The entry below gives a single T cell receptor (beta chain) sequence along with its context. The antigen is not known. Trimming shortened V by 0 bases and J by 4 bases, and 12 bases separated the two germline ends. The CDR3 runs to 16 residues. The germline V gene encodes CDR1 KGHDR and CDR2 SFDVKD. The sample belongs to a study of T cell repertoires in cytomegalovirus infection. Study-wide background: From public TCR beta signatures came an indication of both CMV infection and matching HLA type.

Study-level findings and limits: There were carriers of CMV plus the relevant HLA, and cumulative public TCR beta family frequency identified them.

TCRdb reprocessed the reads with MiXCR, giving one entry per CDR3 protein. The sample lists 630,000 or so distinct CDR3 sequences; roughly 24% were seen once. This TCR was recovered from a human donor in good health (CMV status not recorded). Some clones in this sample may be carry-over from other donors' samples. The rearrangement links TRBV24-1 to TRBJ2-1, with D possibly being TRBD2 (5 bases). Material for sequencing was CD8+ T cells from PBMCs. The CDR3 coding sequence is TGTGCCACCAGTGATTTGAGAGGGAAAGGGTACAATGAGCAGTTCTTC. It codes for CATSDLRGKGYNEQFF.